Sequencing of this T cell receptor beta chain was carried out in a study of T cell responses to AZD1222 COVID-19 vaccine. Overall study results and limits: Donors, mostly white British, included more females; clonal diversity was possibly underestimated. Close to half of spike-specific TCRs reportedly recognize unmutated variant regions.

Clones were read by immunoSEQ multiplex PCR, and TCRdb kept only the in-frame ones, dropping some. The sample lists around 100,000 clones; about 87% were seen once. In the case of this clone: The antigen is not known.

CDR1 and CDR2 from the germline V gene are SEHNR and FQNEAQ (reference sequence). CDR3 length equals 13 residues. V shed 4 bases, J shed 9 bases, and the junction held 8 bases outside the gene matches. The chain carries TRBV7-9 and TRBJ1-2, with 7 bases fitting TRBD1. This clonotype was obtained from an adult in good health. The sequences come from peripheral blood, collected on day 0 of AZD1222 vaccination. CDR3 residues: CASSSQPGQSYTF. In nucleotides, the CDR3 is TGTGCCAGCAGCTCACAACCGGGACAGAGCTACACCTTC.